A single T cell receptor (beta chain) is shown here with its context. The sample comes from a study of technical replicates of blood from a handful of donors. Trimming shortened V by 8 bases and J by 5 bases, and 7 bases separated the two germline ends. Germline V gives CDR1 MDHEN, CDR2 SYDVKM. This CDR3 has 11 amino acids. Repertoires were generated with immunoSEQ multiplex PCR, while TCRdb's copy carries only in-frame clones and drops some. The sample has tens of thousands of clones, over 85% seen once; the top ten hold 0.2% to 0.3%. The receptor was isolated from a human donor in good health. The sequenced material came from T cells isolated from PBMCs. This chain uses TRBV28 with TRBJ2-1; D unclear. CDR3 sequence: CASQANNEQFF. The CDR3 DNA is TGTGCCAGCCAGGCTAACAATGAGCAGTTCTTC.